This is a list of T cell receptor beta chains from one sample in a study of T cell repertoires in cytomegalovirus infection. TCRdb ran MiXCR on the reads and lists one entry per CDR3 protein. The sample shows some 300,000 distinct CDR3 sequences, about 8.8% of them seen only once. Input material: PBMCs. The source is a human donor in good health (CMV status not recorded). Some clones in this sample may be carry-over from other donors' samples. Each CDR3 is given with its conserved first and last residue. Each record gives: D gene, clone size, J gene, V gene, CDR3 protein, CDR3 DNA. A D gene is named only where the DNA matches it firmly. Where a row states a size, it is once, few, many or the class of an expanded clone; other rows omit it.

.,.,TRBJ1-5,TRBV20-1,CSARGRATSNQPQHF,TGCAGTGCTAGGGGGCGGGCGACTAGCAATCAGCCCCAGCATTTT
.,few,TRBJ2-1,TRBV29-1,CSVKNTAMGSHEQFF,TGCAGCGTTAAAAATACAGCCATGGGGTCCCATGAGCAGTTCTTC
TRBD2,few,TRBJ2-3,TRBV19,CASSGLAGSQGTDTQYF,TGTGCCAGTAGTGGACTAGCGGGCTCTCAGGGCACAGATACGCAGTATTTT
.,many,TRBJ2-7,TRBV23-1,CASRPPRDTSYEQYF,TGCGCCAGCAGACCACCCCGGGACACCTCCTACGAGCAGTACTTC
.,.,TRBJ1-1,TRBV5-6,CASRGGGGAGGTEAFF,TGTGCCAGCAGGGGGGGGGGGGGCGCCGGGGGCACTGAAGCTTTCTTT
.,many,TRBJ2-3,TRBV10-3,CAISESGTTDTQYF,TGTGCCATCAGTGAGTCTGGTACCACAGATACGCAGTATTTT
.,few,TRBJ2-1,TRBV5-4,CATAGMGHEQFF,TGTGCCACCGCCGGAATGGGGCATGAGCAGTTCTTC
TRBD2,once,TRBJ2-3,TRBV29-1,CSVVSLAGGSDTQYF,TGCAGCGTTGTGAGTCTAGCGGGGGGCTCAGATACGCAGTATTTT
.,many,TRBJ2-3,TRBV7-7,CASSLGGQATDTQYF,TGTGCTAGCAGCTTAGGGGGGCAGGCCACAGATACGCAGTATTTT
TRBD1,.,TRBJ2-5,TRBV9,CASSGTGRQTQYF,TGTGCCAGCAGCGGGACAGGGAGGCAGACCCAGTACTTC
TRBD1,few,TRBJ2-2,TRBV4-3,CASSQVTPDRGGTGELFF,TGCGCCAGCAGCCAAGTCACCCCCGACAGGGGCGGAACCGGGGAGCTGTTTTTT
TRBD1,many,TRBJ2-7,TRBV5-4,CASSNPGQGYYEQYF,TGTGCCAGCAGCAATCCGGGACAGGGTTATTACGAGCAGTACTTC
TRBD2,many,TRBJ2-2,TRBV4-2,CASSQQLAGGPEGELFF,TGTGCCAGCAGCCAACAACTAGCGGGGGGGCCGGAGGGGGAGCTGTTTTTT
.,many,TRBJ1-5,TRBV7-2,CASSLANNQPQHF,TGTGCCAGCAGCTTAGCGAACAATCAGCCCCAGCATTTT
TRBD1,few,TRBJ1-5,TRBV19,CASSMPLRDRAKGQPQHF,TGTGCCAGTAGTATGCCGCTTCGGGACAGGGCAAAGGGACAGCCCCAGCATTTT
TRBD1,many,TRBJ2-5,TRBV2,CASSGTGGYPTQYF,TGTGCCAGCAGTGGGACAGGGGGCTATCCGACCCAGTACTTC
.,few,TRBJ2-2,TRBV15,CATARGQGTGELFF,TGTGCCACCGCCCGGGGGCAGGGCACCGGGGAGCTGTTTTTT
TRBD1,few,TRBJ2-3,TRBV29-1,CSVEGGETGGTDTQYF,TGCAGCGTTGAAGGGGGAGAGACAGGGGGCACAGATACGCAGTATTTT
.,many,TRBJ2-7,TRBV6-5,CASSYSLGYEQYF,TGTGCCAGCAGTTACTCGTTGGGTTACGAGCAGTACTTC
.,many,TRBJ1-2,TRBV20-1,CSATPRPLAYGYTF,TGCAGTGCTACCCCGAGGCCTCTGGCCTATGGCTACACCTTC
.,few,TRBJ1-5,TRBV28,CASRAVDSNQPQHF,TGTGCCAGCAGGGCAGTGGATAGCAATCAGCCCCAGCATTTT
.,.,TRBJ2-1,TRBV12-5,CASGFLDGRNEQFF,TGTGCTAGTGGTTTCTTAGACGGCCGTAATGAGCAGTTCTTC
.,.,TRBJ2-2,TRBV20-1,CSAGFRLTGELFF,TGCAGTGCTGGCTTCAGGCTCACCGGGGAGCTGTTTTTT
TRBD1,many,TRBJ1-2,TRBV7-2,CASSLGDRVGGYTF,TGTGCCAGCAGCTTAGGAGACAGGGTTGGGGGCTACACCTTC
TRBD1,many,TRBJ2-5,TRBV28,CASSPWDRQETQYF,TGTGCCAGCAGTCCTTGGGACAGGCAAGAGACCCAGTACTTC
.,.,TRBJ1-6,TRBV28,CASSSPDQEIIHF,TGTGCCAGCAGTTCACCGGATCAGGAGATAATCCACTTT
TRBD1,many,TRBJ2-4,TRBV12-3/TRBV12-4,CASSFGTGSIQYF,TGTGCCAGCAGTTTCGGGACAGGGTCTATTCAGTACTTC
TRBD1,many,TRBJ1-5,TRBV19,CASEDRVRQPQHF,TGTGCCAGTGAAGACAGGGTCAGGCAGCCCCAGCATTTT
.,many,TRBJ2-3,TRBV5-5,CASSLGVGPGTDTQYF,TGTGCCAGCAGCTTGGGGGTAGGCCCGGGCACAGATACGCAGTATTTT
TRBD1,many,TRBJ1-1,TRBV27,CASKFPKLTGAMNTEAFF,TGTGCCAGCAAGTTCCCGAAATTGACAGGGGCGATGAACACTGAAGCTTTCTTT
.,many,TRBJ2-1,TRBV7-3,CASSLSFNGGEQFF,TGTGCCAGCAGCTTAAGTTTCAATGGCGGGGAGCAGTTCTTC
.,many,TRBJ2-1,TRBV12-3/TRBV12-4,CASSFRFRGNEQFF,TGTGCCAGCAGTTTCCGGTTCAGGGGAAACGAGCAGTTCTTC
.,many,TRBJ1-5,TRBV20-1,CSARDPSKGTSNQPQHF,TGCAGTGCTAGAGACCCATCGAAGGGCACCAGCAATCAGCCCCAGCATTTT
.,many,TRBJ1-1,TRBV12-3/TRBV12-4,CASSFGTDMNTEAFF,TGTGCCAGCAGTTTTGGGACGGATATGAACACTGAAGCTTTCTTT
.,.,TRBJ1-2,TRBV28,CASTLWGGGYTF,TGTGCCAGCACCCTATGGGGGGGTGGCTACACCTTC
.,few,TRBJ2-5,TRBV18,CASSPPGWQLGETQYF,TGTGCCAGCTCACCTCCAGGCTGGCAACTTGGGGAGACCCAGTACTTC
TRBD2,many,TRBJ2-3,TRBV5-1,CASSLEASGGATDTQYF,TGCGCCAGCAGCTTGGAGGCTAGCGGGGGGGCCACAGATACGCAGTATTTT
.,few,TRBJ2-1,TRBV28,CATLGGNEQFF,TGTGCGACGTTGGGCGGTAATGAGCAGTTCTTC
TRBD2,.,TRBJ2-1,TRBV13,CASSRPLAGGLNEQFF,TGTGCCAGCAGCCGCCCTCTAGCGGGGGGGCTCAATGAGCAGTTCTTC
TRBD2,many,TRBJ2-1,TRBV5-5,CASRVSGGAYNEQFF,TGTGCCAGCAGAGTTAGCGGGGGGGCTTACAATGAGCAGTTCTTC